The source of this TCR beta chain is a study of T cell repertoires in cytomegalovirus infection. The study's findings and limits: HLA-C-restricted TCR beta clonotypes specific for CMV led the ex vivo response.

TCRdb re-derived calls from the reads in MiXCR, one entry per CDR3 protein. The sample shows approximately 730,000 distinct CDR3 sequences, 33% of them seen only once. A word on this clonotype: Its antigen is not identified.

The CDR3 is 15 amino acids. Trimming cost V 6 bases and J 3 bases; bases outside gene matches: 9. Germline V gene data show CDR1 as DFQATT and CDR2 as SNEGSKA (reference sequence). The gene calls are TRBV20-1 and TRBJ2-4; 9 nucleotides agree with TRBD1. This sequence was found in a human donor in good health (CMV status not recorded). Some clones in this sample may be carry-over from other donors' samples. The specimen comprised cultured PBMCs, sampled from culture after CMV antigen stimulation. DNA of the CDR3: TGCAGTGCCATCACAGGGGGCGCAGTCAAAAACATTCAGTACTTC. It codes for CSAITGGAVKNIQYF.